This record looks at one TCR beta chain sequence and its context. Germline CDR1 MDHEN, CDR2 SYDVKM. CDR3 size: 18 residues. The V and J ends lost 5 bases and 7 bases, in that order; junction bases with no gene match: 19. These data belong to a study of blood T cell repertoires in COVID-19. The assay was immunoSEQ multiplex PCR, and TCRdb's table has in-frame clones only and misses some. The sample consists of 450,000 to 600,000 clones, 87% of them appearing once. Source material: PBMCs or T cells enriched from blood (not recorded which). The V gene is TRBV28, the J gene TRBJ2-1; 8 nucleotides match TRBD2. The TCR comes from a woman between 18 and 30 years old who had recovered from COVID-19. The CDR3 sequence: CASSLPGRVAGRHNEQFF. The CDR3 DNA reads TGTGCCAGCAGTCTCCCCGGAAGGGTAGCGGGGCGTCATAATGAGCAGTTCTTC. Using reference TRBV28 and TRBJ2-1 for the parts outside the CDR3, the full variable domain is DVKVTQSSRYLVKRTGEKVFLECVQDMDHENMFWYRQDPGLGLRLIYFSYDVKMKEKGDIPEGYSVSREKKERFSLILESASTNQTSMYLCASSLPGRVAGRHNEQFFGPGTRLTVL.